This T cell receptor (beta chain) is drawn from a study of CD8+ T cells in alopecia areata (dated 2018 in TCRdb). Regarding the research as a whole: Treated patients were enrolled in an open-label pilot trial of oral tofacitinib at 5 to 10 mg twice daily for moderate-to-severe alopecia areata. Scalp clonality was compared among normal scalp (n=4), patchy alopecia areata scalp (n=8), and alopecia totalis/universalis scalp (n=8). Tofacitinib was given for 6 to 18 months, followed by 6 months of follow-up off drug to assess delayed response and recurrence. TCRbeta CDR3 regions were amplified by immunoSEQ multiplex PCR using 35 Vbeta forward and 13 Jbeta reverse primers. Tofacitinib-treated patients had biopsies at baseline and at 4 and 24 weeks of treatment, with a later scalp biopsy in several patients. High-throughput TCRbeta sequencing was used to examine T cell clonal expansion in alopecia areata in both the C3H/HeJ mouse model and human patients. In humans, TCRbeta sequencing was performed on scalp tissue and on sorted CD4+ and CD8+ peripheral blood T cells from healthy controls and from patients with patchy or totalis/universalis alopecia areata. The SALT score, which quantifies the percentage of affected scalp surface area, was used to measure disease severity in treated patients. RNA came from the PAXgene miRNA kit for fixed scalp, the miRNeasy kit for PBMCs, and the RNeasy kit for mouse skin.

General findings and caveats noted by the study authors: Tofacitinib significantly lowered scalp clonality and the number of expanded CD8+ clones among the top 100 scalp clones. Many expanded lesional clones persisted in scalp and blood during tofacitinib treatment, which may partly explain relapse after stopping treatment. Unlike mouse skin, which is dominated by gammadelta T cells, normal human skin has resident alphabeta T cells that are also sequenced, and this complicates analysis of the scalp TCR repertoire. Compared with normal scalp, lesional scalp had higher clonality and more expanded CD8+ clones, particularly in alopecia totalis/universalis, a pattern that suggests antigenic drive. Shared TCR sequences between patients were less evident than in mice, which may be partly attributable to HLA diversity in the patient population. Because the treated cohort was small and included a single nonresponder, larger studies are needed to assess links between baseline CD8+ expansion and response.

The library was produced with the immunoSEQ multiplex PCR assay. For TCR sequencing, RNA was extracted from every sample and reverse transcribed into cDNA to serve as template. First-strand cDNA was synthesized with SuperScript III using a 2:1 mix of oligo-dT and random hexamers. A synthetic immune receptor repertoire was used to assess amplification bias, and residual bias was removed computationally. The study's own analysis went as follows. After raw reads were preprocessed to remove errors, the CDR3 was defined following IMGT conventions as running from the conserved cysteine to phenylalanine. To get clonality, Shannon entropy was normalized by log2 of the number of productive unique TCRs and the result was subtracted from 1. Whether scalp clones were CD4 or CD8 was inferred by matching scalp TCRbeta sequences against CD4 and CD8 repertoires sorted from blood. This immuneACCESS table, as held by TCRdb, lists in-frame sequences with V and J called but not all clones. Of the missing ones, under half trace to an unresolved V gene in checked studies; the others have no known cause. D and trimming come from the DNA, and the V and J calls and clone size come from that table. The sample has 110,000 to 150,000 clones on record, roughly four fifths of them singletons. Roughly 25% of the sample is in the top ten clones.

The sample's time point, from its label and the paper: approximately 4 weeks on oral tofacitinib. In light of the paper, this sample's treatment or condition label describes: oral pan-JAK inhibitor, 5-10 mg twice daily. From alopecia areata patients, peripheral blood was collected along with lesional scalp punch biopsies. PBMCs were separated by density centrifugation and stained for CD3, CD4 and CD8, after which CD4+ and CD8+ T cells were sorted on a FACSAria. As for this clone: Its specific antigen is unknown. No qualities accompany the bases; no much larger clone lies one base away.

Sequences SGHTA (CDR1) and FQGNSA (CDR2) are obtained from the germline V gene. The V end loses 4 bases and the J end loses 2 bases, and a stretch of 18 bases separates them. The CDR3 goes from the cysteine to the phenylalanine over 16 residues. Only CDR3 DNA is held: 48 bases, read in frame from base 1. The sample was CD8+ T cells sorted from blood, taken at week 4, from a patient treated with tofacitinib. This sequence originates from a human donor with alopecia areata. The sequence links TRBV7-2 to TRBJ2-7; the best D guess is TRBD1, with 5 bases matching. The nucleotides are TGTGCCAGCAGCTCAAGGTCGGACAAGTCAGCCTACGAGCAGTACTTC. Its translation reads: CASSSRSDKSAYEQYF.